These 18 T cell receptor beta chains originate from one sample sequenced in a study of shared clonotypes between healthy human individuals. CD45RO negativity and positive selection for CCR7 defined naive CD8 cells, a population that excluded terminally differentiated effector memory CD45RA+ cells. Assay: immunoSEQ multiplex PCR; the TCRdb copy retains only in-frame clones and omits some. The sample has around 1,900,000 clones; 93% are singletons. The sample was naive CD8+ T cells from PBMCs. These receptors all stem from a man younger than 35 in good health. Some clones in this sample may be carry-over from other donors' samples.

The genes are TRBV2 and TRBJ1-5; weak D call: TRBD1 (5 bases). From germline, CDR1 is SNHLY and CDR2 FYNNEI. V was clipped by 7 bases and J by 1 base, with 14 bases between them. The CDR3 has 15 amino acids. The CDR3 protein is CASTETAFSNQPQHF. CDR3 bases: TGTGCCAGCACTGAGACAGCCTTCAGCAATCAGCCCCAGCATTTT. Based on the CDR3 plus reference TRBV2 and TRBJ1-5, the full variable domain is EPEVTQTPSHQVTQMGQEVILRCVPISNHLYFYWYRQILGQKVEFLVSFYNNEISEKSEIFDDQFSVERPDGSNFTLKIRSTKLEDSAMYFCASTETAFSNQPQHFGDGTRLSIL.

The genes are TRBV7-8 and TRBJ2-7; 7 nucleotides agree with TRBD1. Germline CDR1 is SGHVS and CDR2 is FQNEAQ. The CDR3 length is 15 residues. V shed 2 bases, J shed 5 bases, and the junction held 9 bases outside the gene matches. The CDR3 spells CASSLIATGWHEQYF. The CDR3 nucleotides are TGTGCCAGCAGCTTAATTGCGACAGGGTGGCACGAGCAGTACTTC. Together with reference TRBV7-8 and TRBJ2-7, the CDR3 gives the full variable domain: GAGVSQSPRYKVAKRGQDVALRCDPISGHVSLFWYQQALGQGPEFLTYFQNEAQLDKSGLPSDRFFAERPEGSVSTLKIQRTQQEDSAVYLCASSLIATGWHEQYFGPGTRLTVT.

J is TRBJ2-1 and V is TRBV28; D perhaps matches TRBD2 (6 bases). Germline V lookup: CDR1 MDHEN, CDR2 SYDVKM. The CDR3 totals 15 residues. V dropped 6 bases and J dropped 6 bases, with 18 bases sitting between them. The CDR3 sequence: CASSIGGTLSNEQFF. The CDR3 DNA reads TGTGCCAGCAGCATCGGAGGGACCCTATCCAATGAGCAGTTCTTC.

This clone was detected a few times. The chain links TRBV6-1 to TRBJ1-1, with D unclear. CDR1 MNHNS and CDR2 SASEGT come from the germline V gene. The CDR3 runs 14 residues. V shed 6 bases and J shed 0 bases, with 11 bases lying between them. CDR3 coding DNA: TGTGCCAGCAGCACGGGTACGGTGAACACTGAAGCTTTCTTT. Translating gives CASSTGTVNTEAFF.

The CDR3, as DNA: TGTGCCAGCAGTGACCCGACTAGCGGGAGCTTTCCTTCGGAGCAGTTCTTC. This sequence encodes CASSDPTSGSFPSEQFF. V is TRBV2 and J is TRBJ2-1; 12 nucleotides match TRBD2. The CDR3 totals 17 residues. J was trimmed by 10 bases and V by 3 bases; bases with no gene match: 13. Germline lookup yields CDR1 SNHLY and CDR2 FYNNEI.

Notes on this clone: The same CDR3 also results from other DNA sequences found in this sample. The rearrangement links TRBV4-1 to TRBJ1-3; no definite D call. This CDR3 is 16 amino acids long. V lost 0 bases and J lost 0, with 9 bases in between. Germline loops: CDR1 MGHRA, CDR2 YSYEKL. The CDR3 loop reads CASSQDLTTSGNTIYF. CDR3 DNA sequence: TGCGCCAGCAGCCAAGATTTGACTACCTCTGGAAACACCATATATTTT.

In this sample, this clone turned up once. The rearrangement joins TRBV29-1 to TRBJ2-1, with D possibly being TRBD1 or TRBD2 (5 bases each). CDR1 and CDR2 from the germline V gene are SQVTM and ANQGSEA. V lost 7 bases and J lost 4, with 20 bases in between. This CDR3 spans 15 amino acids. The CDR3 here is CSALSTTGGYNEQFF. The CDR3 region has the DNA TGCAGCGCTCTATCGACGACTGGGGGTTACAATGAGCAGTTCTTC.

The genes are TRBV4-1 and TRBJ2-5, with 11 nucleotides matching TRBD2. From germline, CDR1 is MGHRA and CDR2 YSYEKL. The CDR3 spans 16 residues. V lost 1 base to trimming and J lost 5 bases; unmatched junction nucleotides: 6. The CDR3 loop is CASSQGLAGSGETQYF. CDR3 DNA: TGCGCCAGCAGCCAAGGACTAGCGGGGTCCGGGGAGACCCAGTACTTC.

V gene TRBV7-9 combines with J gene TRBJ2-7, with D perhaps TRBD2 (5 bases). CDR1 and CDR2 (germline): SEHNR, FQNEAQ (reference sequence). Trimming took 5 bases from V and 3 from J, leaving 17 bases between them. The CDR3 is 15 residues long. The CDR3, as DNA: TGTGCCAGCAGCCCTTCGTATGGGAGCGTCTACGAGCAGTACTTC. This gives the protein CASSPSYGSVYEQYF.

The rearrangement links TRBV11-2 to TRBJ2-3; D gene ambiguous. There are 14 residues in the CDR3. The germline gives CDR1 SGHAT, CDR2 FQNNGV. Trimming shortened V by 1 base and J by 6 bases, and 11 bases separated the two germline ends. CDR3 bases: TGTGCCAGCAGCTTAGGCCTCCGCGACGATACGCAGTATTTT. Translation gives CASSLGLRDDTQYF.

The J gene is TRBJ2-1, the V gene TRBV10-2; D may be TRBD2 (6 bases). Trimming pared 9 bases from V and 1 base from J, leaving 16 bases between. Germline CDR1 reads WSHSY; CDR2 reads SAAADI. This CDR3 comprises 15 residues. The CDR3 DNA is TGCGCCAGTACGGGGGACGGGGGTTCCTACAATGAGCAGTTCTTC. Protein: CASTGDGGSYNEQFF.

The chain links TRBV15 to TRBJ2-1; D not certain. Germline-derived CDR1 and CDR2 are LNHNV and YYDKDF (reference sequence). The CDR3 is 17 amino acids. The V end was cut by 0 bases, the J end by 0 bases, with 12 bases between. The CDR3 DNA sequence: TGTGCCACCAGCAGAGATATCATGAGGTCCTCCTACAATGAGCAGTTCTTC. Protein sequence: CATSRDIMRSSYNEQFF.

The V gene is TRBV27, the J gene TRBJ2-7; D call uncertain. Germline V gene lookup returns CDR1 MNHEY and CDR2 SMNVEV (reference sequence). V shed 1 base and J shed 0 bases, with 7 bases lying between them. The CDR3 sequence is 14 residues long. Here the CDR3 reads CASSLLRASYEQYF. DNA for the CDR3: TGTGCCAGCAGTTTATTGCGCGCCTCCTACGAGCAGTACTTC.

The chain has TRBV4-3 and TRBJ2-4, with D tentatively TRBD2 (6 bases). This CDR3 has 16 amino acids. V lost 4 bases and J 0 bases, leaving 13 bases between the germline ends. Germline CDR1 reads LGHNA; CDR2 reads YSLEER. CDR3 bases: TGCGCCAGCAGCCCCTGGAGGGACTTAGCCAAAAACATTCAGTACTTC. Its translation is CASSPWRDLAKNIQYF.

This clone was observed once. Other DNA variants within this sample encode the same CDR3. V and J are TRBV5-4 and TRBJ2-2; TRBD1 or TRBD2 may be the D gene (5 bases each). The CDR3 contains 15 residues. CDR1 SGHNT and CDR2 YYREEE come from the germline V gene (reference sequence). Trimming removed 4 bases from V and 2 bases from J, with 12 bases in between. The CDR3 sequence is CASSPPGRNTGELFF. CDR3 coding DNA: TGTGCCAGCAGCCCCCCAGGGAGAAACACCGGGGAGCTGTTTTTT.

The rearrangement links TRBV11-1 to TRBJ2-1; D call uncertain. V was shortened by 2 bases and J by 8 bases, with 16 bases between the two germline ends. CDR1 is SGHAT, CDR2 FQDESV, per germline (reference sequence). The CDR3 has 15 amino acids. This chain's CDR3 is CASSLSLEVPYEQFF. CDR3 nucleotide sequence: TGTGCCAGCAGCTTAAGCCTAGAGGTCCCTTATGAGCAGTTCTTC.

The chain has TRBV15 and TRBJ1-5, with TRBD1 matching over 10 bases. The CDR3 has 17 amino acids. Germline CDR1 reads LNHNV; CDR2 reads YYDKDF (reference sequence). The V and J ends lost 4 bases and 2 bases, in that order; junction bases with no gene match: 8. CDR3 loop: CATSKVRTGGGNQPQHF. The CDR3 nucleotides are TGTGCCACCAGCAAAGTCAGGACAGGGGGTGGCAATCAGCCCCAGCATTTT.

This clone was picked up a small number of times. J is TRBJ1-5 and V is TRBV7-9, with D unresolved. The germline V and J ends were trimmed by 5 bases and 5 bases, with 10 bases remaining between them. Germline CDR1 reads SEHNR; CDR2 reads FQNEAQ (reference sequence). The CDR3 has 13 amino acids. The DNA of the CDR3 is TGTGCCAGCAGCCCATCGATCGATCAGCCCCAGCATTTT. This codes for CASSPSIDQPQHF.